A single sample is the source of the 28 T cell receptor beta chains below, sequenced in a study of cytomegalovirus exposure and HLA in healthy donors. Primers for the PCR totalled 60 Vbeta and 13 Jbeta. Clones were read by immunoSEQ multiplex PCR, and TCRdb kept only the in-frame ones, dropping some. The sample includes 150,000 or so clones, about three quarters of them seen just once. Sequencing was carried out using PBMCs. These receptors came from a man aged 35 to 55 in good health and CMV-seropositive.

This clone was observed a handful of times. The same CDR3 arises from other DNA sequences in this sample as well. The chain uses TRBV5-6 and TRBJ2-5; 11 bases match TRBD2. From germline, CDR1 is SGHDT and CDR2 YYEEEE. J lost 5 bases, V lost 0 bases, and 3 bases had no gene match. CDR3 length: 15 amino acids. CDR3 region: CASSLVASGRETQYF. CDR3 in DNA: TGTGCCAGCAGCTTGGTAGCTAGCGGGAGGGAGACCCAGTACTTC.

The chain has TRBV6-1 and TRBJ2-7; the match to TRBD1 covers 10 bases. The CDR3 consists of 13 residues. Looked up from germline, CDR1 is MNHNS and CDR2 is SASEGT. After removal of 8 bases from V and 11 bases from J, the junction contained 12 bases not matched to a gene. The CDR3 is CASVGQGVRQEYF. CDR3 coding DNA: TGTGCCAGCGTCGGACAGGGGGTTCGGCAAGAGTACTTC.

The V gene is TRBV5-6, the J gene TRBJ2-5; TRBD2 agrees at 7 bases. CDR3 size: 16 residues. Germline CDR1 SGHDT, CDR2 YYEEEE. V shed 0 bases, J shed 1 base, and the junction held 6 bases outside the gene matches. CDR3 nucleotide sequence: TGTGCCAGCAGCTTGGGGCTAGCGGATACCCAAGAGACCCAGTACTTC. It encodes CASSLGLADTQETQYF.

The chain uses TRBV5-1 and TRBJ2-1; 8 nucleotides line up with TRBD1. V lost 3 bases to trimming and J lost 0 bases; unmatched junction nucleotides: 8. The germline V gene has CDR1 SGHRS and CDR2 YFSETQ. CDR3 length: 17 amino acids. CDR3 in amino acids: CASSSGTGASSYNEQFF. The DNA of the CDR3 is TGCGCCAGCAGCTCGGGGACAGGTGCCAGCTCCTACAATGAGCAGTTCTTC.

This chain joins TRBV18 and TRBJ2-7; D is unresolved. The CDR3 extends over 15 amino acids. CDR1 and CDR2 (germline): KGHSH, LQKENI. Trimming cost V 0 bases and J 3 bases, with 12 bases left between them. This CDR3 is CASSPPTIPGYEQYF. In nucleotides, the CDR3 is TGTGCCAGCTCACCACCGACGATCCCGGGCTACGAGCAGTACTTC.

The CDR3 here is CASRHRDWRTQYF. The CDR3 DNA reads as TGTGCCAGCAGACACCGGGACTGGCGGACCCAGTACTTC. The chain has TRBV6-8 and TRBJ2-5, with a tentative D call TRBD2 (6 bases). The CDR3 runs to 13 residues. The germline V and J ends were trimmed by 6 bases and 7 bases, with 15 bases remaining between them. The germline gives CDR1 MNHGY, CDR2 SAAAGT.

V and J are TRBV5-4 and TRBJ2-1, with 10 bases identical to TRBD2. The CDR3 has 15 amino acids. After removal of 2 bases from V and 8 bases from J, the junction contained 7 bases not matched to a gene. Germline V CDR1 and CDR2: SGHNT, YYREEE (reference sequence). The CDR3 DNA reads TGTGCCAGCAGCTTAGCGGGAGGGCCGATCTATGAGCAGTTCTTC. Translation gives CASSLAGGPIYEQFF.

This clone was found a few times. V usage is TRBV27 and J usage is TRBJ2-1; TRBD2 is a possible D gene (6 bases). Germline assignment: CDR1 MNHEY and CDR2 SMNVEV (reference sequence). The CDR3 length is 17 residues. The ends were cut back, 8 bases at V and 5 bases at J, with 25 bases in the middle. DNA of the CDR3: TGTGCCAGCGGCACATGGCGGGGCTCGATCCGACACAATGAGCAGTTCTTC. This gives the protein CASGTWRGSIRHNEQFF.

The chain links TRBV4-3 to TRBJ1-2; no clear D gene. V lost 0 bases and J 8 bases, leaving 22 bases between the germline ends. The CDR3 length is 17 residues. The germline gives CDR1 LGHNA, CDR2 YSLEER. The CDR3 DNA reads as TGCGCCAGCAGCCAAGACGGCGCGGGTAGTTATGTCGGCGGCTACACCTTC. This translates into CASSQDGAGSYVGGYTF.

The DNA for the CDR3 is TGCGCCAGCGGTCCGGACAGGGTCGATGTCTACACCTTC. This codes for CASGPDRVDVYTF. The chain has TRBV5-1 and TRBJ1-2, with TRBD1 identical over 8 bases. J lost 10 bases, V lost 7 bases, and 12 bases had no gene match. Germline V gene sequence: CDR1 SGHRS, CDR2 YFSETQ. CDR3 size: 13 residues.

The chain recombines TRBV7-9 with TRBJ1-1, with no clear D. Germline lookup yields CDR1 SEHNR and CDR2 FQNEAQ (reference sequence). V lost 8 bases, J lost 3 bases, and 16 bases lay in between. The CDR3 has 14 amino acids. The CDR3 DNA reads as TGTGCCAGCGTCTTGATCGCGGGAGACACTGAAGCTTTCTTT. Translated: CASVLIAGDTEAFF.

This clone was picked up one time. The chain joins TRBV20-1 to TRBJ2-1; D unclear. This CDR3 region has 11 residues. Looked up from germline, CDR1 is DFQATT and CDR2 is SNEGSKA (reference sequence). Trimming left V 0 bases short and J 12 bases short, with 9 bases between. The CDR3 sequence: CSARDPPGQFF. CDR3 coding DNA: TGCAGTGCTAGAGACCCCCCGGGGCAGTTCTTC.

CDR3: CASSSQTGTNTGELFF. The CDR3 nucleotides read TGTGCCAGCAGCTCCCAGACAGGAACGAACACCGGGGAGCTGTTTTTT. The V call is TRBV7-8, the J call TRBJ2-2; the D gene is possibly TRBD1 (6 bases). The germline V gene has CDR1 SGHVS and CDR2 FQNEAQ. This CDR3 is built from 16 residues. V shed 4 bases and J shed 0 bases, with 12 bases lying between them.

The chain joins TRBV20-1 to TRBJ2-1; no clear D gene. Per the germline V gene, CDR1 is DFQATT and CDR2 is SNEGSKA (reference sequence). The germline V and J ends were trimmed by 3 bases and 15 bases, with 15 bases remaining between them. The CDR3 contains 11 residues. The DNA for the CDR3 is TGCAGTGCTAGCCTTTCCCCGGGTGGGTTCTTC. It specifies CSASLSPGGFF.

This clone appeared once. The J gene is TRBJ2-2, the V gene TRBV11-3, with TRBD1 matching 9 bases. Germline V gene sequence: CDR1 SGHNT, CDR2 YENEEA. V lost 5 bases to trimming and J lost 5 bases; unmatched junction nucleotides: 9. There are 16 residues in the CDR3. The CDR3 bases are TGTGCCAGCAGCCAGGGACAGGGTAAAGATACCGGGGAGCTGTTTTTT. Encoded protein: CASSQGQGKDTGELFF. Filled out from reference TRBV11-3 and TRBJ2-2, the complete variable domain reads EAGVVQSPRYKIIEKKQPVAFWCNPISGHNTLYWYLQNLGQGPELLIRYENEEAVDDSQLPKDRFSAERLKGVDSTLKIQPAELGDSAVYLCASSQGQGKDTGELFFGEGSRLTVL.

The chain couples TRBV5-1 to TRBJ2-3, with 8 bases matching TRBD1. With 3 bases clipped from V and 3 bases from J, the junction kept 6 bases outside the gene matches. The CDR3 is 15 residues long. Germline V lookup: CDR1 SGHRS, CDR2 YFSETQ. The CDR3 region is CASSSTGVLTDTQYF. The CDR3, as DNA: TGCGCCAGCAGCTCGACAGGGGTCCTTACAGATACGCAGTATTTT.

The chain has TRBV27 and TRBJ1-4; the D gene is possibly TRBD1 (5 bases). Germline lookup yields CDR1 MNHEY and CDR2 SMNVEV (reference sequence). The CDR3 spans 16 residues. Trimming cost V 6 bases and J 4 bases, with 18 bases left between them. The CDR3 bases are TGTGCCAGCAGCTCGAAGGGGAGGCCATTTAATGAAAAACTGTTTTTT. Protein sequence: CASSSKGRPFNEKLFF.

The chain recombines TRBV6-1 with TRBJ2-5; no definite D call. Trimming cost V 7 bases and J 5 bases, with 14 bases left between them. Per germline, CDR1 MNHNS and CDR2 SASEGT. The CDR3 has 13 residues. The CDR3 bases are TGTGCCAGCACTATGAGGCTAATGGAGACCCAGTACTTC. Translated: CASTMRLMETQYF.

About this clone itself: The identical CDR3 is also encoded by other nucleotide sequences in the sample. V and J are TRBV29-1 and TRBJ2-1; D perhaps matches TRBD2 (6 bases). The CDR3 is 12 residues long. Germline V CDR1 and CDR2: SQVTM, ANQGSEA. V was trimmed by 6 bases and J by 9 bases, leaving 15 bases between them. Written as DNA, the CDR3 is TGCAGCGTGGCTAGTGGGAGGATTGAGCAGTTCTTC. Translation: CSVASGRIEQFF.

The chain joins TRBV19 to TRBJ1-5; D is unclear. In germline, CDR1 is LNHDA, CDR2 SQIVND (reference sequence). With 3 bases removed from V and 4 bases from J, the gap between germline ends came to 10 bases. The CDR3 is made up of 14 amino acids. The CDR3 nucleotides are TGTGCCAGTAGTATCGCAGGCCCAAATCAGCCCCAGCATTTT. Its translation is CASSIAGPNQPQHF.

The chain employs TRBV6-5 and TRBJ1-3; TRBD1 might be the D (5 bases). The CDR3 totals 15 residues. Germline V CDR1 and CDR2: MNHEY, SVGAGI. V was clipped by 4 bases and J by 3 bases, with 13 bases between them. CDR3 loop: CASSSTATNGNTIYF. Here the CDR3 DNA reads TGTGCCAGCAGTTCGACAGCGACCAATGGAAACACCATATATTTT.

The chain couples TRBV30 to TRBJ1-5; no definite D call. V lost 2 bases and J 5 bases, leaving 10 bases between the germline ends. The germline V gene encodes CDR1 GTSNPN and CDR2 SVGIG (reference sequence). This CDR3 region has 13 residues. CDR3 DNA sequence: TGTGCCTGGAGTTTGGGCGTCTATCAGCCCCAGCATTTT. Translation: CAWSLGVYQPQHF.

This clone appeared a single time. The CDR3 DNA reads TGTGCCAGCAGCAATGGGACAGTTTCCTACGAGCAGTACTTC. Translating gives CASSNGTVSYEQYF. The chain is built from TRBV7-9 and TRBJ2-7, with 7 positions matching TRBD1. The CDR3 is 14 amino acids. In germline, CDR1 is SEHNR, CDR2 FQNEAQ (reference sequence). Germline trimming cut 5 bases from V and 1 base from J; bases unmatched to any gene: 5.

The chain couples TRBV6-5 to TRBJ2-1; 12 bases line up with TRBD2. J lost 8 bases, V lost 1 base, and 3 bases had no gene match. Germline V gene data show CDR1 as MNHEY and CDR2 as SVGAGI. This CDR3 is built from 15 residues. This chain's CDR3 is CASSYWLAGGHEQFF. The CDR3 DNA reads TGTGCCAGCAGTTACTGGCTAGCGGGAGGGCATGAGCAGTTCTTC.

Of note for this clone: A read error may produce the germline difference seen at one junction end. This chain connects TRBV2 to TRBJ2-6; TRBD1 agrees at 7 bases. The CDR3 has 17 amino acids. CDR1 is SNHLY and CDR2 is FYNNEI in the germline V gene. CDR3 region: CASTLLATGAGANGLTF. The CDR3 DNA is TGTGCCAGCACCCTTCTGGCTACAGGGGCCGGGGCCAACGGCCTGACTTTC.

Concerning this clone itself: Germline and junction disagree at one end, which may indicate a read error. The chain carries TRBV2 and TRBJ2-6; the D gene is possibly TRBD1 (5 bases). Germline CDR1 and CDR2: SNHLY and FYNNEI. The CDR3 is 16 amino acids. The CDR3 sequence is CASSQLHRIGANGLTF. DNA of the CDR3: TGTGCCAGCAGTCAACTACACAGGATTGGGGCCAACGGCCTGACTTTC.

This sequence joins TRBV28 and TRBJ1-1; maybe TRBD1 (6 bases). V was trimmed by 6 bases and J by 11 bases, leaving 13 bases between them. CDR1 MDHEN and CDR2 SYDVKM come from the germline V gene. CDR3 length: 11 amino acids. CDR3 DNA sequence: TGTGCCAGCAGGTACAGGGATGGGGCTTTCTTT. This sequence encodes CASRYRDGAFF.

This clone has only one observation. This chain joins TRBV5-1 and TRBJ2-3, with 13 positions matching TRBD2. Germline loops: CDR1 SGHRS, CDR2 YFSETQ. The CDR3 is 20 amino acids. Trimming cost V 3 bases and J 4 bases; bases outside gene matches: 17. The DNA for the CDR3 is TGCGCCAGCAGCTCATTTGGGACTAGCGGGATTCGACGGCGGGCAGATACGCAGTATTTT. Protein: CASSSFGTSGIRRRADTQYF.